A single sample gave rise to the 32 T cell receptor beta chains below, sequenced in a study of high-grade serous ovarian cancer treatment subgroups. Tumor tissue was taken before any definitive surgery or chemotherapy was given. Here immunoSEQ multiplex PCR was the method, and the copy in TCRdb shows in-frame clones only, minus some. The table records about 2,400 clones, approximately 72% of them present only once. Sequences were obtained from tumor tissue. Source of these receptors: a human donor with high-grade serous ovarian cancer.

The V gene is TRBV6-5, the J gene TRBJ1-6; 9 nucleotides align to TRBD1. The length of the CDR3 is 15 residues. Per the germline V gene, CDR1 is MNHEY and CDR2 is SVGAGI. V shed 6 bases, J shed 8 bases, and the junction held 8 bases outside the gene matches. The CDR3 nucleotides read TGTGCCAGCAGGACCAATACAGGGGGCTATTCACCCCTCCACTTT. It encodes CASRTNTGGYSPLHF.

CDR3 DNA sequence: TGCGCCAGCAGCTTGGACGGTTCCCGACTGACAGGGGGGATTGATAATTCACCCCTCCACTTT. Translated: CASSLDGSRLTGGIDNSPLHF. The genes are TRBV5-1 and TRBJ1-6, with 9 bases aligning to TRBD1. The junction had 18 bases not matched to a gene; V was cut back by 0 bases and J by 5 bases. This CDR3 comprises 21 residues. Germline V CDR1 and CDR2: SGHRS, YFSETQ.

The chain carries TRBV19 and TRBJ2-5; the D gene is possibly TRBD2 (6 bases). With the DNA end fitting TRBJ2-7 better, the J assignment may be wrong. Looked up from germline, CDR1 is LNHDA and CDR2 is SQIVND (reference sequence). The CDR3 consists of 15 residues. CDR3 protein: CASSDGGLDSYEQYF. The CDR3 nucleotides are TGTGCCAGTAGTGACGGGGGTTTGGACTCCTACGAGCAGTACTTC.

The J gene is TRBJ2-2, the V gene TRBV11-3; no clear D. The CDR3 covers 13 residues. Per germline, CDR1 SGHNT and CDR2 YENEEA. Trimming left V 5 bases short and J 7 bases short, with 11 bases between. This CDR3 is CASSPVSDGELFF. CDR3 nucleotides: TGTGCCAGCAGCCCCGTGTCAGACGGGGAGCTGTTTTTT.

V and J are TRBV28 and TRBJ1-5; TRBD1 matches 7 bases. The V and J ends lost 6 bases and 3 bases, in that order; junction bases with no gene match: 8. CDR3 length equals 15 residues. The germline V gene encodes CDR1 MDHEN and CDR2 SYDVKM. DNA of the CDR3: TGTGCCAGCAGCCCCATGACAGGGATCAATCAGCCCCAGCATTTT. As protein: CASSPMTGINQPQHF. The full variable domain, its missing parts supplied by reference TRBV28 and TRBJ1-5, is DVKVTQSSRYLVKRTGEKVFLECVQDMDHENMFWYRQDPGLGLRLIYFSYDVKMKEKGDIPEGYSVSREKKERFSLILESASTNQTSMYLCASSPMTGINQPQHFGDGTRLSIL.

This CDR3 is CASSDIAGGKYEQYF. DNA for the CDR3: TGTGCCAGCAGCGATATAGCGGGGGGGAAGTACGAGCAGTACTTC. The genes are TRBV4-2 and TRBJ2-7; TRBD2 matches at 11 bases. Germline loops: CDR1 LGHNA, CDR2 YNFKEQ. The CDR3 runs to 15 residues. V shed 5 bases and J 4 bases; nucleotides not matched to a gene: 7.

This clone turned up a few times. The J gene is TRBJ2-3, the V gene TRBV5-5, with a weak D call TRBD1 (6 bases). The CDR3 runs 14 residues. Germline V gene lookup returns CDR1 SGHKS and CDR2 YYEKEE (reference sequence). V was cut by 4 bases and J by 2 bases, with 11 bases left in between. The chain's CDR3 is CASSPGDSTDTQYF. The CDR3 coding sequence is TGTGCCAGCAGCCCAGGGGATTCCACAGATACGCAGTATTTT.

The chain joins TRBV7-8 to TRBJ2-7, with a weak D call TRBD2 (6 bases). V lost 0 bases and J lost 2, with 8 bases in between. This CDR3 is built from 14 residues. Looked up from germline, CDR1 is SGHVS and CDR2 is FQNEAQ. This CDR3 reads CASSLAAGPYEQYF. The DNA of the CDR3 is TGTGCCAGCAGCTTAGCGGCGGGGCCCTACGAGCAGTACTTC.

The CDR3 sequence is CASSPPGTQYF. In nucleotides, the CDR3 is TGTGCCAGCAGCCCCCCTGGGACCCAGTACTTC. J is TRBJ2-5 and V is TRBV6-4; D is unresolved. CDR3 length: 11 residues. Germline V CDR1 and CDR2: MRHNA, SNTAGT. The V end lost 6 bases, the J end lost 7 bases, and 9 bases lay between the germline ends.

This chain links TRBV11-3 with TRBJ1-1; D uncertain. This CDR3 spans 13 amino acids. Looked up from germline, CDR1 is SGHNT and CDR2 is YENEEA. The V end was cut by 1 base, the J end by 0 bases, with 3 bases between. CDR3 DNA sequence: TGTGCCAGCAGCTTAGGACTGAACACTGAAGCTTTCTTT. It translates to CASSLGLNTEAFF.

The chain is built from TRBV7-3 and TRBJ1-1; D may be TRBD1 (6 bases). Trimming took 5 bases from V and 0 from J, leaving 7 bases between them. The length of the CDR3 is 13 residues. Germline V CDR1 and CDR2: SGHTA, FQGTGA. The CDR3 is CASSRQVNTEAFF. The CDR3 bases are TGTGCCAGCAGCCGACAGGTGAACACTGAAGCTTTCTTT.

The chain joins TRBV5-1 to TRBJ2-5; D not resolved. Germline-derived CDR1 and CDR2 are SGHRS and YFSETQ. The CDR3 totals 12 residues. Trimming took off 1 base at V and 2 bases at J, with 3 bases between the two ends. The DNA of the CDR3 is TGCGCCAGCAGCTTGATGCAAGAGACCCAGTACTTC. It yields the protein CASSLMQETQYF. Variable domain in full (rest from reference TRBV5-1 and TRBJ2-5): KAGVTQTPRYLIKTRGQQVTLSCSPISGHRSVSWYQQTPGQGLQFLFEYFSETQRNKGNFPGRFSGRQFSNSRSEMNVSTLELGDSALYLCASSLMQETQYFGPGTRLLVL.

This clone was recorded a few times. CDR3 amino acids: CASSQDRDRANQPQHF. DNA for the CDR3: TGTGCCAGCAGCCAAGATAGAGACAGGGCCAATCAGCCCCAGCATTTT. The rearrangement joins TRBV4-2 to TRBJ1-5; 7 nucleotides match TRBD1. V shed 0 bases, J shed 3 bases, and the junction held 5 bases outside the gene matches. The CDR3 consists of 16 residues. Per the germline V gene, CDR1 is LGHNA and CDR2 is YNFKEQ.

The chain combines TRBV15 with TRBJ2-3, with TRBD2 matching over 10 bases. This CDR3 has 17 residues. In germline, CDR1 is LNHNV, CDR2 YYDKDF (reference sequence). The V and J ends lost 4 bases and 5 bases, in that order; junction bases with no gene match: 12. The CDR3 loop is CATSTEAGGPLLDTQYF. The CDR3 nucleotides are TGTGCCACCAGCACTGAAGCGGGGGGGCCGTTGTTAGATACGCAGTATTTT. Full variable domain (missing parts from reference TRBV15 and TRBJ2-3): DAMVIQNPRYQVTQFGKPVTLSCSQTLNHNVMYWYQQKSSQAPKLLFHYYDKDFNNEADTPDNFQSRRPNTSFCFLDIRSPGLGDTAMYLCATSTEAGGPLLDTQYFGPGTRLTVL.

The chain links TRBV7-9 to TRBJ1-2, with D uncertain. The CDR3 length is 13 residues. V lost 1 base and J lost 4, with 7 bases in between. Per germline, CDR1 SEHNR and CDR2 FQNEAQ (reference sequence). As DNA, the CDR3 is TGTGCCAGCAGCTTAGTGGAAAGCTATGGCTACACCTTC. Its translation is CASSLVESYGYTF.

The chain combines TRBV9 with TRBJ2-1; perhaps TRBD2 as D (6 bases). This CDR3 comprises 16 residues. Per germline, CDR1 SGDLS and CDR2 YYNGEE. V lost 0 bases, J lost 3 bases, and 13 bases lay in between. The DNA for the CDR3 is TGTGCCAGCAGCGTAGGTGCGGGGTTGGACTACAATGAGCAGTTCTTC. Translated: CASSVGAGLDYNEQFF.

The chain employs TRBV21-1 and TRBJ2-7; the D segment call TRBD2 is taken from the table without a DNA check. TRBV21-1 is listed as a pseudogene. The CDR3 is 14 amino acids. This CDR3 is CASSKCSGYYEQYV. The DNA for the CDR3 is TGTGCCAGCAGCAAGTGTAGCGGTTACTACGAGCAGTACGTC.

The V and J genes are TRBV27 and TRBJ1-2; D perhaps matches TRBD1 (6 bases). Germline CDR1 and CDR2: MNHEY and SMNVEV (reference sequence). The CDR3 sequence is 13 residues long. V lost 5 bases and J 4 bases, leaving 11 bases between the germline ends. The CDR3 DNA follows: TGTGCCAGCAGTGTAGCGACAGGCTATGGCTACACCTTC. Translating it yields CASSVATGYGYTF.

This chain uses TRBV12-5 with TRBJ2-2; perhaps D is TRBD1 or TRBD2 (5 bases each). Germline V gene sequence: CDR1 LGHNT, CDR2 FRNRAP. This CDR3 has 14 amino acids. The ends were cut back, 5 bases at V and 13 bases at J, with 20 bases in the middle. In nucleotides, the CDR3 is TGTGCTAGTGGTATCGGGACCCTAGGAGCTGGGCTGTTTTTT. Protein sequence: CASGIGTLGAGLFF.

Only a few counts were recorded for this clone. The chain links TRBV11-2 to TRBJ2-2; 7 bases map to TRBD2. CDR3 size: 16 residues. Germline V gene data show CDR1 as SGHAT and CDR2 as FQNNGV. The J segment lost 8 bases and the V segment lost 7 bases, leaving 16 bases of the junction unmatched. CDR3 loop: CASIPPEAGVVGELFF. As DNA, the CDR3 is TGTGCCAGCATCCCCCCGGAGGCGGGGGTCGTGGGGGAGCTGTTTTTT.

CDR3 amino acids: CASVSLGVYEQYF. The CDR3 region has the DNA TGTGCCAGCGTGAGCCTAGGGGTCTACGAGCAGTACTTC. The V and J genes are TRBV6-1 and TRBJ2-7; D perhaps matches TRBD1 (5 bases). The CDR3 runs 13 residues. Germline V gene lookup returns CDR1 MNHNS and CDR2 SASEGT. V gave up 8 bases and J gave up 3 bases, with 14 bases separating them.

J is TRBJ1-2 and V is TRBV7-9, with TRBD1 as a possible D gene (5 bases). V was clipped by 2 bases and J by 4 bases, with 11 bases between them. CDR3 length: 14 amino acids. Germline V gene lookup returns CDR1 SEHNR and CDR2 FQNEAQ (reference sequence). The CDR3 nucleotides are TGTGCCAGCAGCTTATCACAGGAGCTCTATGGCTACACCTTC. Amino acid sequence: CASSLSQELYGYTF.

This clone has a handful of counts. This chain links TRBV13 with TRBJ2-7; maybe TRBD1 (5 bases). Germline V CDR1 and CDR2: PRHDT, FYEKMQ (reference sequence). V was trimmed by 3 bases and J by 3 bases, leaving 9 bases between them. CDR3 length: 13 amino acids. As DNA, the CDR3 is TGTGCCAGCAGCTTTGGAGACAGCTACGAGCAGTACTTC. Amino acid sequence: CASSFGDSYEQYF.

Only a few counts were recorded for this clone. The rearrangement joins TRBV29-1 to TRBJ1-5, with 8 bases identical to TRBD1. The CDR3 consists of 15 residues. The V and J ends lost 6 bases and 3 bases, in that order; junction bases with no gene match: 10. Germline-derived CDR1 and CDR2 are SQVTM and ANQGSEA. The CDR3 nucleotides are TGCAGCGTGGAACAGGGGGTGATCAACAATCAGCCCCAGCATTTT. This gives the protein CSVEQGVINNQPQHF.

V gene TRBV5-6 combines with J gene TRBJ2-7, with D perhaps TRBD2 (6 bases). Per the germline V gene, CDR1 is SGHDT and CDR2 is YYEEEE. Trimming removed 0 bases from V and 2 bases from J, with 15 bases in between. The CDR3 covers 16 residues. CDR3 DNA sequence: TGTGCCAGCAGCTTGGCCCCCTACGGGGGTGCCTACGAGCAGTACTTC. This translates into CASSLAPYGGAYEQYF.

The sample holds a few counts of this clone. The chain recombines TRBV19 with TRBJ2-7; TRBD1 aligns across 8 bases. The CDR3 contains 15 residues. The V and J ends lost 3 bases and 3 bases, in that order; junction bases with no gene match: 7. Germline lookup yields CDR1 LNHDA and CDR2 SQIVND (reference sequence). DNA of the CDR3: TGTGCCAGTAGTATTCAAGGCGGACAGGGCTACGAGCAGTACTTC. It yields the protein CASSIQGGQGYEQYF.

The V call is TRBV14, the J call TRBJ2-1; D may be TRBD2 (5 bases). The germline CDR1 and CDR2 sequences are SGHDN and FVKESK. CDR3 length: 12 residues. Trimming pared 0 bases from V and 15 bases from J, leaving 12 bases between. For the CDR3, the DNA is TGTGCCAGCAGCCAAGATCGGGGTCGGGGGTTCTTC. Translating gives CASSQDRGRGFF.

The rearrangement links TRBV27 to TRBJ2-7; the match to TRBD1 covers 7 bases. V was clipped by 0 bases and J by 2 bases; unmatched bases: 13. Germline V gene data show CDR1 as MNHEY and CDR2 as SMNVEV (reference sequence). CDR3 length: 18 amino acids. The CDR3 is CASSLSYPGQSAAYEQYF. CDR3 in DNA: TGTGCCAGCAGTTTATCATACCCGGGACAGTCAGCCGCCTACGAGCAGTACTTC.

The table lists this clone with a count of one. The V and J genes are TRBV19 and TRBJ2-1; tentatively, D is TRBD2 (7 bases). The germline V and J ends were trimmed by 8 bases and 10 bases, with 24 bases remaining between them. The CDR3 contains 15 residues. Germline V gene data show CDR1 as LNHDA and CDR2 as SQIVND (reference sequence). CDR3 protein: CASRALLGGGTEQFF. CDR3 coding DNA: TGTGCCAGTCGCGCTCTCCTGGGCGGGGGCACGGAGCAGTTCTTC.

V usage is TRBV27 and J usage is TRBJ1-4; TRBD1 is a possible D gene (5 bases). The germline gives CDR1 MNHEY, CDR2 SMNVEV (reference sequence). The ends were cut back, 1 base at V and 3 bases at J, with 9 bases in the middle. The CDR3 is 15 amino acids. The CDR3 DNA reads as TGTGCCAGCAGTTTATTAGGGGCGGCTAATGAAAAACTGTTTTTT. Amino acid sequence: CASSLLGAANEKLFF.

This chain links TRBV2 with TRBJ1-1; 8 nucleotides match TRBD1. CDR3 length: 13 amino acids. V was clipped by 3 bases and J by 7 bases; unmatched bases: 4. Germline lookup yields CDR1 SNHLY and CDR2 FYNNEI. The CDR3 here is CASSEVQGGEAFF. The CDR3 nucleotides are TGTGCCAGCAGTGAGGTACAGGGGGGTGAAGCTTTCTTT.

V usage is TRBV11-2 and J usage is TRBJ2-5; D perhaps matches TRBD1 (6 bases). The ends were cut back, 4 bases at V and 1 base at J, with 10 bases in the middle. The CDR3 runs 14 residues. Per the germline V gene, CDR1 is SGHAT and CDR2 is FQNNGV. The CDR3 bases are TGTGCCAGCAGCTCAGGGGTGATCCAAGAGACCCAGTACTTC. Translation gives CASSSGVIQETQYF. The complete variable domain, with remaining parts taken from reference TRBV11-2 and TRBJ2-5, reads EAGVAQSPRYKIIEKRQSVAFWCNPISGHATLYWYQQILGQGPKLLIQFQNNGVVDDSQLPKDRFSAERLKGVDSTLKIQPAKLEDSAVYLCASSSGVIQETQYFGPGTRLLVL.